This T cell receptor (beta chain) stems from a study of patients and donors after allogeneic stem cell transplantation. This clonotype has a count of ten or more. TCRdb re-called the RT-PCR reads with MiXCR, one entry per CDR3 protein. The data show 400,000 to 450,000 distinct CDR3 sequences, 16% seen once. There are 12 residues in the CDR3. Trimming left V 3 bases short and J 6 bases short, with 8 bases between. CDR1 and CDR2 from the germline V gene are LGHNA and YSLEER. This sequence joins TRBV4-3 and TRBJ1-1; D is undetermined. Input material: blood, either unsorted or a sorted T cell fraction (not recorded which). The origin of this receptor is a human donor who was either an allogeneic HSCT recipient or a stem cell or donor lymphocyte infusion donor (not recorded which). It is not recorded whose cells these are; they may come from a transplant donor. Here the CDR3 DNA reads TGCGCCAGCAGCCACGGGAAAGCTGAAGCTTTCTTT. Translation gives CASSHGKAEAFF.